This TCR beta chain was sequenced during a study of blood T cells in healthy people across ages. Isolation recovered at least 6.5 million PBMCs from every sample. Per sample, extraction of total RNA gave at least 5.5 micrograms in every case. Overall study results and limits: As age increased, TCR beta diversity per million T cells fell in a roughly linear fashion.

This CDR3 comprises 14 residues. Germline V CDR1 and CDR2: MNHEY, SMNVEV (reference sequence). The ends lost 3 bases at V and 2 bases at J; junction bases unmatched: 2. This clonotype was observed many times. Its specificity is not known. Primed by a sample-barcoded 5' primer and a J-beta primer mix, a second PCR proceeded for roughly 6 to 12 cycles. A template-switch adaptor with 12 random nucleotides tagged each cDNA molecule. TCRdb re-derived calls from the 5' RACE reads in MiXCR, one entry per CDR3 protein. The sample has some 900,000 distinct CDR3 sequences; around 46% are singletons. The receptor was isolated from a man aged 25-40 years in good health. The J gene is TRBJ2-7, the V gene TRBV27; 9 bases align to TRBD1. Sequenced: blood. The CDR3 nucleotides read TGTGCCAGCAGTTTGTACAGGGGGCCCTACGAGCAGTACTTC. This sequence encodes CASSLYRGPYEQYF.